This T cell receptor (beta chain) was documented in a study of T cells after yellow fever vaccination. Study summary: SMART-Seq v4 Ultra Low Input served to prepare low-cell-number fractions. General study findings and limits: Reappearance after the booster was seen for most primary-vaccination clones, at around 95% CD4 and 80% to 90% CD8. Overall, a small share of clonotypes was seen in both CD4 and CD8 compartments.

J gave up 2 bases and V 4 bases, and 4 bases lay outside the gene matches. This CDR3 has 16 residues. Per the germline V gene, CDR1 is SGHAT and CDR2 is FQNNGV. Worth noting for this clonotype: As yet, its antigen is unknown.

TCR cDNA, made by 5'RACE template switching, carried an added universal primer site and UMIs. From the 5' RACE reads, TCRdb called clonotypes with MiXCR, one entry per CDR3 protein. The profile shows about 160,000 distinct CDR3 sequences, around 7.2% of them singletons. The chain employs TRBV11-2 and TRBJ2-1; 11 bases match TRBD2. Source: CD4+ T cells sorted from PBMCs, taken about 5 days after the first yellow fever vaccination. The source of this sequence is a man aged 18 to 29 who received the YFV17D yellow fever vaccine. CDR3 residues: CASSSILAGAYNEQFF. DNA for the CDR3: TGTGCCAGCAGCTCAATACTAGCGGGGGCCTACAATGAGCAGTTCTTC.